These T cell receptor beta chains were read from a single sample in a study of molecular identifiers for immune sequencing clone quantification. One entry per CDR3 protein, called by TCRdb with MiXCR from the PCR reads. The data contain 250,000 to 400,000 distinct CDR3 sequences, about a fifth of them singletons. The source material was naive CD8+ T cells from blood, with Jurkat cell RNA spiked in. These receptors all stem from a human donor in good health. Some libraries in this study had Jurkat cell RNA spiked in. Both conserved end residues are trimmed from each CDR3. Each record gives: J gene, V gene, D gene, CDR3 protein. The D gene is left open where the match is weak.

>TRBJ2-5|TRBV28|.
ASSGTGATQY
>TRBJ1-1|TRBV27|.
ASSFNPSNTEAF
>TRBJ2-3|TRBV7-9|.
ASSLLGIDSPKDTQY
>TRBJ1-5|TRBV12-3/TRBV12-4|TRBD1
ASSFETGGTYQPQH
>TRBJ2-3|TRBV27|.
ASSLRVGGVATDTQY
>TRBJ2-2|TRBV27|.
ASSKLTGELF
>TRBJ1-1|TRBV7-2|.
AEAMNTEAF
>TRBJ2-7|TRBV6-2/TRBV6-3|.
ASRNPGAAYEQY
>TRBJ1-4|TRBV27|.
ASSPDPRALVEKLF
>TRBJ2-3|TRBV28|TRBD2
ASSPLAGASSDTRY
>TRBJ2-3|TRBV4-1|.
ASSHLSTDTQY
>TRBJ1-1|TRBV6-5|.
ASSRGTNTEAF
>TRBJ1-1|TRBV6-2/TRBV6-3|.
ASSYSGAEAF
>TRBJ1-5|TRBV28|TRBD1
ASSQYGQGNQPQH
>TRBJ2-7|TRBV4-3|TRBD1
ASSQEKQGAYEQY
>TRBJ2-7|TRBV7-9|TRBD2
ASSLGGGHVYEQY
>TRBJ2-7|TRBV20-1|TRBD2
SAEAGIYEQY
>TRBJ2-1|TRBV4-2|TRBD2
ASSQPGSGNSYNEQF
>TRBJ2-1|TRBV20-1|.
SASGPYNEQF
>TRBJ2-2|TRBV9|.
ASSVDGQENTGELF
>TRBJ1-3|TRBV7-8|TRBD1
AGTGDENTIY
>TRBJ2-2|TRBV27|.
ASSFGAVTGELF
>TRBJ1-5|TRBV6-6|.
ASSLGDQGQPQH
>TRBJ2-5|TRBV7-9|TRBD1
ASSQPGQGWKETQC
>TRBJ2-5|TRBV12-5|.
ASGLLSLDILETQY
>TRBJ2-3|TRBV5-4|TRBD2
ASSRGEMADTQY
>TRBJ2-1|TRBV24-1|TRBD1
ATREGQGWEQF
>TRBJ2-7|TRBV6-1|.
ASSEVSEQY
>TRBJ2-3|TRBV20-1|.
SALGFGRNTDTQY
>TRBJ2-3|TRBV5-5|.
ASTPLAPATDTQY
>TRBJ1-5|TRBV29-1|TRBD1
SVDSTGQGWDQPQH
>TRBJ2-5|TRBV4-3|TRBD2
ASSQQGGGGETQY
>TRBJ1-5|TRBV5-4|.
ASSLGQNQPQH
>TRBJ2-6|TRBV12-5|.
ASGLGVPGANVLT
>TRBJ1-1|TRBV27|.
ASSLEWGNKNTEAF
>TRBJ2-7|TRBV7-2|.
ASSLAGATYEQY
>TRBJ2-7|TRBV20-1|.
SATENRVADEQY
>TRBJ2-7|TRBV20-1|TRBD2
SADGTSGMYEQY
>TRBJ2-7|TRBV20-1|.
SARVGEFSYEQY
>TRBJ2-3|TRBV7-8|TRBD2
ASSPSEDSAGDTDTQY